This T cell receptor (beta chain) emerged from a study of blood T cells in healthy people across ages. The second PCR ran about 6 to 11 cycles with a sample-barcoded 5' primer and J-beta primers. Researchers report that each sample yielded at least 3 million CDR3-containing paired-end reads. TCRdb reanalysed the 5' RACE reads using MiXCR and keeps one entry per CDR3 protein. The sample lists nearly 1 million distinct CDR3 sequences, approximately 50% occurring once. In terms of origin and age, donors were healthy Caucasian individuals from Russia aged about 6 to 90. The CDR3 spans 15 residues. Between the trimmed V and J ends, which lost 7 bases and 0 bases, there was a span of 15 bases. Germline CDR1 reads MNHEY; CDR2 reads SVGEGT.

The V and J genes are TRBV6-2 or TRBV6-3 and TRBJ1-1; TRBD1 might be the D (5 bases). The sequencing sample was made of blood. This TCR was recovered from a woman in her sixties in good health. DNA of the CDR3: TGTGCCAGCATCAGATCAGGGACTCTGAACACTGAAGCTTTCTTT. Encoded protein: CASIRSGTLNTEAFF.